This T cell receptor (gamma chain) comes out of a study of gamma-delta T cells after stem cell transplantation. Germline lookup yields CDR1 GITISATS and CDR2 ISYDGTV (reference sequence). The CDR3 extends over 16 amino acids. This clone came up a few times. The protein in TCRdb stems from a much larger clone and differs at residue 14 from this DNA's translation, likely a read error; here the protein is translated from the DNA. TCRdb made new clone calls on the RT-PCR reads using CATT. Seen here are 700 to 950 gamma-chain clones, 25% to 35% observed once, and the top ten hold approximately 35%. The material sequenced was gamma-delta T cells. This TCR was sampled from a human donor. It is not recorded whose cells these are; they may come from a transplant donor. The V gene is TRGV9; the J gene was not called. The CDR3 sequence: CALWEVQELGKKIRVF. The CDR3 region has the DNA TGTGCCTTGTGGGAGGTGCAAGAGTTGGGCAAAAAAATCAGGGTATTT.